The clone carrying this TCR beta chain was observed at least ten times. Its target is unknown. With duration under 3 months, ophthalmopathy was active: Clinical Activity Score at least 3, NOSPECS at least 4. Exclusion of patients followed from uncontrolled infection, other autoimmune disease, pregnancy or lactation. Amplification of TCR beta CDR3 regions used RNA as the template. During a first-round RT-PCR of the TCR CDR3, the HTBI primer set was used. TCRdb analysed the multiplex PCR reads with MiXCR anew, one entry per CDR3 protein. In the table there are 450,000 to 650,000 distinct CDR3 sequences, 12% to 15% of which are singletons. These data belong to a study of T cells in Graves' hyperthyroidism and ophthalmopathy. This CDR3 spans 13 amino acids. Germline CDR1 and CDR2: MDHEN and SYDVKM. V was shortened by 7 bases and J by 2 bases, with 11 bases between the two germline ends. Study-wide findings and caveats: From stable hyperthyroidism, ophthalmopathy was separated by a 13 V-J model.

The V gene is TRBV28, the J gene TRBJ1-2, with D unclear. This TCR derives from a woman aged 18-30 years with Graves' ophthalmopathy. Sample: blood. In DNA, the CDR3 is TGTGCCAGCACCCTAACGGAGAACTATGGCTACACCTTC. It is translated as CASTLTENYGYTF.